The 26 T cell receptor beta chains below come from one sample, sequenced in a study of CD8 T cells in Susac syndrome. RNA in amounts of 0.5 to 1 ug was reverse transcribed with random hexamers. TCRdb re-derived calls from the immunoSEQ multiplex PCR reads in MiXCR, one entry per CDR3 protein. The sample lists 150,000 to 200,000 distinct CDR3 sequences; less than 95% were seen once. Input material: CD4+ T cells from PBMCs. These receptors came from a human donor with multiple sclerosis.

V and J are TRBV3-1 and TRBJ2-2, with D hard to call. The CDR3 consists of 17 residues. Trimming stripped 4 bases from V and 4 bases from J, with 19 bases between. The germline V gene has CDR1 LGHDT and CDR2 YNNKEL (reference sequence). The DNA of the CDR3 is TGTGCCAGCAGCCGAGGTCGGAAGGCTAGTGGCACCGGGGAGCTGTTTTTT. Protein product: CASSRGRKASGTGELFF.

The V call is TRBV12-3 or TRBV12-4, the J call TRBJ2-1; the D call may be TRBD1 or TRBD2 (6 bases each). This CDR3 is 12 amino acids long. Trimming pared 5 bases from V and 6 bases from J, leaving 8 bases between. CDR3 sequence (DNA): TGTGCCAGCAGTGGGGGGCCCAATGAGCAGTTCTTC. Translated: CASSGGPNEQFF.

The rearrangement joins TRBV12-3 or TRBV12-4 to TRBJ2-5; no reliable D call. This CDR3 comprises 12 residues. Trimming took 3 bases from V and 7 from J, leaving 9 bases between them. For the CDR3, the DNA is TGTGCCAGCAGTTTGGTCGCTGGGACCCAGTACTTC. Protein: CASSLVAGTQYF.

This chain joins TRBV28 and TRBJ2-7; D is perhaps TRBD2 (5 bases). The CDR3 consists of 14 residues. Trimming stripped 1 base from V and 3 bases from J, with 10 bases between. Germline CDR1 is MDHEN and CDR2 is SYDVKM. The CDR3 reads CASSLSTGNYEQYF. For the CDR3, the DNA is TGTGCCAGCAGTTTATCCACGGGAAACTACGAGCAGTACTTC.

This clonotype was counted once. The chain joins TRBV14 to TRBJ2-4, with unresolved D. CDR1 SGHDN and CDR2 FVKESK come from the germline V gene. V was shortened by 1 base and J by 0 bases, with 10 bases between the two germline ends. This CDR3 has 16 residues. The CDR3 is CASSQGGPLAKNIQYF. The CDR3 DNA sequence: TGTGCCAGCAGCCAAGGAGGACCCTTAGCCAAAAACATTCAGTACTTC.

The chain uses TRBV4-1 and TRBJ2-6; D perhaps matches TRBD1 (6 bases). Germline values: CDR1 MGHRA, CDR2 YSYEKL. The CDR3 consists of 18 residues. Trimming cost V 4 bases and J 0 bases, with 16 bases left between them. As DNA, the CDR3 is TGCGCCAGCAGCCCCACCGCGACAGGACCCTCTGGGGCCAACGTCCTGACTTTC. Translated: CASSPTATGPSGANVLTF.

The chain joins TRBV20-1 to TRBJ1-2, with no clear D. The CDR3 loop spans 9 amino acids. Germline values: CDR1 DFQATT, CDR2 SNEGSKA (reference sequence). CDR3 in DNA: TGCAGACCCGACTATGGCTACACCTTC. Translated, it gives CRPDYGYTF.

The rearrangement links TRBV6-2 or TRBV6-3 to TRBJ1-5, with 9 nucleotides matching TRBD1. V was clipped by 6 bases and J by 3 bases; unmatched bases: 12. CDR1 and CDR2 from the germline V gene are MNHEY and SVGEGT. The CDR3 contains 17 residues. DNA for the CDR3: TGTGCCAGCAGCCCTACAGGGGGCCACAGCCTCAATCAGCCCCAGCATTTT. Protein: CASSPTGGHSLNQPQHF.

J is TRBJ1-2 and V is TRBV28; TRBD1 might be the D (5 bases). The CDR3 totals 16 residues. CDR1 is MDHEN, CDR2 SYDVKM, per germline. V lost 4 bases, J lost 4 bases, and 19 bases lay in between. This CDR3 reads CASSSLGAGRLYGYTF. For the CDR3, the DNA is TGTGCCAGCAGTTCCCTTGGGGCAGGAAGGCTCTATGGCTACACCTTC.

This clonotype is a singleton in its sample. The gene calls are TRBV7-6 and TRBJ1-3; D ambiguous. V lost 8 bases and J lost 0, with 17 bases in between. The CDR3 has 16 amino acids. Per the germline V gene, CDR1 is SGHVS and CDR2 is FNYEAQ. In DNA form, the CDR3 reads TGTGCCAGCGGTTTGGGAGGTGCAATCTCTGGAAACACCATATATTTT. It encodes CASGLGGAISGNTIYF. The variable domain in full, completed from reference TRBV7-6 and TRBJ1-3, reads GAGVSQSPRYKVTKRGQDVALRCDPISGHVSLYWYRQALGQGPEFLTYFNYEAQQDKSGLPNDRFSAERPEGSISTLTIQRTEQRDSAMYRCASGLGGAISGNTIYFGEGSWLTVV.

Worth noting for this clonotype: The junction differs from germline at one of its ends, possibly a read error. This chain connects TRBV7-6 to TRBJ1-4; 10 nucleotides match TRBD1. The germline V gene encodes CDR1 SGHVS and CDR2 FNYEAQ. The CDR3 runs to 14 residues. The CDR3 region is CASSRQGAKEKLFF. As DNA, the CDR3 is TGTGCCAGCAGCCGACAGGGGGCTAAGGAAAAACTGTTTTTT. The full variable domain, in which reference TRBV7-6 and TRBJ1-4 provide the parts outside the CDR3, is GAGVSQSPRYKVTKRGQDVALRCDPISGHVSLYWYRQALGQGPEFLTYFNYEAQQDKSGLPNDRFSAERPEGSISTLTIQRTEQRDSAMYRCASSRQGAKEKLFFGSGTQLSVL.

The chain is built from TRBV29-1 and TRBJ2-1, with 9 nucleotides matching TRBD1. Germline V lookup: CDR1 SQVTM, CDR2 ANQGSEA. J lost 9 bases, V lost 4 bases, and 7 bases had no gene match. The CDR3 runs to 13 residues. This CDR3 reads CSVVGQGTREQFF. CDR3 nucleotide sequence: TGCAGCGTTGTGGGACAGGGAACACGTGAGCAGTTCTTC.

The chain has TRBV12-3 or TRBV12-4 and TRBJ2-1; D perhaps matches TRBD2 (5 bases). The ends were cut back, 2 bases at V and 1 base at J, with 6 bases in the middle. This CDR3 has 14 residues. CDR3 sequence reads: CASSLIASYNEQFF. CDR3 DNA sequence: TGTGCCAGCAGTTTAATAGCGTCCTACAATGAGCAGTTCTTC.

The gene calls are TRBV7-7 and TRBJ1-4; possibly TRBD1 for D (5 bases). V lost 4 bases, J lost 0 bases, and 9 bases lay in between. This CDR3 spans 15 amino acids. Per germline, CDR1 SSHAT and CDR2 FNYEAQ (reference sequence). CDR3 sequence: CASSSTDATNEKLFF. The CDR3 nucleotides are TGTGCCAGCAGCTCGACAGACGCAACTAATGAAAAACTGTTTTTT.

CDR3 bases: TGTGCCAGTGGTCGAGGGCGTCAGCCCCAGCATTTT. Its translation: CASGRGRQPQHF. The chain has TRBV19 and TRBJ1-5; D gene unclear. Per the germline V gene, CDR1 is LNHDA and CDR2 is SQIVND (reference sequence). This CDR3 comprises 12 residues. Between the trimmed V and J ends, which lost 8 bases and 6 bases, there was a span of 11 bases.

J is TRBJ2-2 and V is TRBV30, with D possibly being TRBD1 or TRBD2 (5 bases each). Germline V gives CDR1 GTSNPN, CDR2 SVGIG (reference sequence). V lost 0 bases to trimming and J lost 7 bases, with 18 bases between them. The CDR3 is made up of 16 amino acids. DNA of the CDR3: TGTGCCTGGAGTGTACAGAGGGGATCGGGGAACGGGGAGCTGTTTTTT. This codes for CAWSVQRGSGNGELFF.

The chain has TRBV30 and TRBJ1-3; D is unresolved. The germline V gene has CDR1 GTSNPN and CDR2 SVGIG (reference sequence). V lost 4 bases and J 3 bases, leaving 13 bases between the germline ends. This CDR3 region has 14 residues. The CDR3 sequence is CAWKMAGVGNTIYF. The CDR3 DNA sequence: TGTGCCTGGAAAATGGCAGGAGTTGGAAACACCATATATTTT.

The J gene is TRBJ2-5, the V gene TRBV3-1; D might be TRBD1 (7 bases). CDR1 and CDR2 (germline): LGHDT, YNNKEL (reference sequence). The CDR3 length is 16 residues. Deletions cut 0 bases from V and 5 bases from J, with 16 bases between. CDR3 sequence reads: CASSQDPLTGRETQYF. For the CDR3, the DNA is TGTGCCAGCAGCCAAGATCCCCTGACAGGGAGGGAGACCCAGTACTTC.

This chain joins TRBV29-1 and TRBJ1-2; possible D gene TRBD1, 6 bases. Per the germline V gene, CDR1 is SQVTM and CDR2 is ANQGSEA. The germline V and J ends were trimmed by 6 bases and 6 bases, with 11 bases remaining between them. This CDR3 spans 11 amino acids. In DNA, the CDR3 is TGCAGCGTAGGGGGGGCGGATGGCTACACCTTC. It is translated as CSVGGADGYTF.

CDR3 region: CSASGGRFNEKLFF. The CDR3 DNA follows: TGCAGTGCTAGTGGTGGCCGATTTAATGAAAAACTGTTTTTT. The chain combines TRBV20-1 with TRBJ1-4; D is unclear. The germline V and J ends were trimmed by 3 bases and 4 bases, with 12 bases remaining between them. The germline V gene has CDR1 DFQATT and CDR2 SNEGSKA (reference sequence). The CDR3 extends over 14 amino acids.

J is TRBJ2-2 and V is TRBV6-5, with D uncertain. The V gene's germline CDR1 is MNHEY and CDR2 SVGAGI. The CDR3 is made up of 14 amino acids. V was pared by 2 bases and J by 2 bases, with 6 bases between. CDR3 sequence reads: CASSYPSNTGELFF. In nucleotides, the CDR3 is TGTGCCAGCAGTTACCCGAGCAACACCGGGGAGCTGTTTTTT.

This clonotype has only one observation. The chain recombines TRBV20-1 with TRBJ2-5, with D perhaps TRBD2 (6 bases). V lost 5 bases, J lost 13 bases, and 17 bases lay in between. The CDR3 loop spans 11 amino acids. Germline assignment: CDR1 DFQATT and CDR2 SNEGSKA (reference sequence). The CDR3 DNA reads as TGCAGTGCTCACCGGGACTTTAGGGGGTACTTC. Its translation is CSAHRDFRGYF.

The chain has TRBV6-5 and TRBJ2-6; TRBD2 is a possible D gene (6 bases). This CDR3 spans 13 amino acids. V was pared by 10 bases and J by 4 bases, with 11 bases between. Germline CDR1 is MNHEY and CDR2 is SVGAGI. CDR3 coding DNA: TGTGCCACCGGGAGTTTGGGGGCCAACGTCCTGACTTTC. Protein: CATGSLGANVLTF.

The genes are TRBV28 and TRBJ2-7; possibly TRBD1 for D (6 bases). CDR3 length: 14 residues. Trimming took off 2 bases at V and 9 bases at J, with 17 bases between the two ends. Germline loops: CDR1 MDHEN, CDR2 SYDVKM. The CDR3 DNA follows: TGTGCCAGCAGTTTAGGGGGCGGCTTCTGGAGGCAGTACTTC. It specifies CASSLGGGFWRQYF.

The chain is built from TRBV11-2 and TRBJ2-1; D not certain. V lost 5 bases to trimming and J lost 8 bases, with 10 bases between them. The length of the CDR3 is 12 residues. Germline assignment: CDR1 SGHAT and CDR2 FQNNGV. The CDR3 DNA sequence: TGTGCCAGCAGCCCAGGTATCTATGAGCAGTTCTTC. Its protein is CASSPGIYEQFF.

The chain links TRBV9 to TRBJ1-4, with TRBD1 as a possible D gene (5 bases). The CDR3 sequence is 14 residues long. Per germline, CDR1 SGDLS and CDR2 YYNGEE. V dropped 1 base and J dropped 6 bases, with 10 bases sitting between them. The CDR3 DNA is TGTGCCAGCAGCGTAAGTCCGGGGGATGAAAAACTGTTTTTT. Amino acid sequence: CASSVSPGDEKLFF.